The present entry profiles one T cell receptor beta chain with its context. Its cognate antigen is unknown. Germline and genes here are mouse. The CDR3 end is not reached by the read, which stops 4 residues before it; the germline J gene fills it in. The sample originates from a study of CD8+ T cells in alopecia areata. Unmatched junction bases numbered 5, after V lost 3 bases and J lost 3 bases. Looked up from germline, CDR1 is NSHNY and CDR2 is SYGAGN. This CDR3 spans 15 amino acids. Study-level points and caveats: In scalp samples, resident alphabeta T cells of normal skin are also sequenced. Affected lesional scalp, above all in alopecia totalis/universalis, was more clonal than normal scalp. Possibly as an HLA-related effect, TCR sharing across patients appeared less clear than in mice.

Following extraction, RNA underwent reverse transcription to cDNA, which served as the sequencing template. TCRdb's table, derived via immunoSEQ multiplex PCR, lists solely in-frame clones and lacks some. The record shows about 120,000 clones for this sample, with no singletons present. The sequenced sample consisted of lesional skin. The chain couples TRBV13-1 to TRBJ2-5; TRBD1 aligns across 9 bases. This clonotype originated in a C3H/HeJ mouse with alopecia areata. Mouse strain MHC haplotype: H2-k. Incomplete CDR3 DNA: TGTGCCAGCAGTGGCGGGACAGGGAGGCAAGAC. Translation: CASSGGTGRQD. The whole CDR3 protein is CASSGGTGRQDTQYF.